The 16 T cell receptor beta chains reported below all come from one sample, sequenced in a study of blood T cell repertoires in COVID-19. Method: immunoSEQ multiplex PCR; TCRdb's copy keeps in-frame clones and lacks some. The sample lists about 69,000 clones; about 85% were seen once. Input material: peripheral blood. The receptor set was obtained from a man older than 75 with acute or convalescent COVID-19.

The chain is built from TRBV29-1 and TRBJ1-2; D not certain. This CDR3 spans 13 amino acids. V gave up 4 bases and J gave up 2 bases, with 11 bases separating them. CDR1 SQVTM and CDR2 ANQGSEA come from the germline V gene. The CDR3 sequence: CSVVQDLNYGYTF. CDR3 DNA sequence: TGCAGCGTTGTCCAGGACTTAAACTATGGCTACACCTTC.

This chain joins TRBV3-1 (or the pseudogene TRBV3-2) and TRBJ2-7; 8 bases are a match to TRBD2. The V segment lost 4 bases and the J segment 7 bases; nucleotides outside the gene matches: 0. Germline assignment: CDR1 LGHDT and CDR2 YNNKEL (reference sequence). The CDR3 sequence is 11 residues long. CDR3 sequence: CASSRGREQYF. The CDR3 coding sequence is TGTGCCAGCAGCCGCGGGAGGGAGCAGTACTTC.

This clone was seen a single time. The chain carries TRBV2 and TRBJ1-4, with a tentative D call TRBD1 (6 bases). V was trimmed by 8 bases and J by 6 bases, leaving 16 bases between them. Germline V CDR1 and CDR2: SNHLY, FYNNEI. The CDR3 extends over 14 amino acids. The CDR3: CASSQGMGDEKLFF. CDR3 DNA: TGTGCCAGCTCCCAGGGGATGGGGGATGAAAAACTGTTTTTT. Combining the CDR3 with reference TRBV2 and TRBJ1-4 gives the whole variable domain EPEVTQTPSHQVTQMGQEVILRCVPISNHLYFYWYRQILGQKVEFLVSFYNNEISEKSEIFDDQFSVERPDGSNFTLKIRSTKLEDSAMYFCASSQGMGDEKLFFGSGTQLSVL.

The V and J genes are TRBV30 and TRBJ1-5; TRBD1 might be the D (5 bases). This CDR3 region has 16 residues. Germline assignment: CDR1 GTSNPN and CDR2 SVGIG (reference sequence). Trimming removed 2 bases at V and 5 bases at J, with 19 bases between. The CDR3 coding sequence is TGTGCCTGGAGTCATCAACCCCGGGGGAGGGATCAGCCCCAGCATTTT. As protein: CAWSHQPRGRDQPQHF. Complete variable domain (other parts from reference TRBV30 and TRBJ1-5): SQTIHQWPATLVQPVGSPLSLECTVEGTSNPNLYWYRQAAGRGLQLLFYSVGIGQISSEVPQNLSASRPQDRQFILSSKKLLLSDSGFYLCAWSHQPRGRDQPQHFGDGTRLSIL.

The chain carries TRBV19 and TRBJ1-1; D is uncertain. CDR1 is LNHDA and CDR2 is SQIVND in the germline V gene (reference sequence). The CDR3 runs 15 residues. The germline V and J ends were trimmed by 7 bases and 1 base, with 16 bases remaining between them. CDR3 residues: CASTGRVRRNTEAFF. The DNA for the CDR3 is TGTGCCAGTACGGGTCGAGTCAGAAGGAACACTGAAGCTTTCTTT.

This chain uses TRBV4-1 with TRBJ1-2; 12 bases align to TRBD1. Per the germline V gene, CDR1 is MGHRA and CDR2 is YSYEKL. The CDR3 totals 18 residues. The V segment lost 3 bases and the J segment 4 bases; nucleotides outside the gene matches: 12. The CDR3 nucleotides are TGCGCCAGCAGCCAGCTCCCGGGACAGGGGGCTCTTGTCTATGGCTACACCTTC. It codes for CASSQLPGQGALVYGYTF.

The chain combines TRBV19 with TRBJ1-2; 8 nucleotides align to TRBD1. The V segment lost 2 bases and the J segment 4 bases; nucleotides outside the gene matches: 6. This CDR3 is built from 15 residues. The germline CDR1 and CDR2 sequences are LNHDA and SQIVND (reference sequence). CDR3 sequence reads: CASSILGTGLYGYTF. The CDR3 DNA follows: TGTGCCAGTAGTATACTTGGGACAGGCCTCTATGGCTACACCTTC.

The chain has TRBV29-1 and TRBJ2-7; TRBD2 might be the D (5 bases). This CDR3 is built from 14 residues. The germline CDR1 and CDR2 sequences are SQVTM and ANQGSEA. Trimming shortened V by 4 bases and J by 1 base, and 14 bases separated the two germline ends. This chain's CDR3 is CSVVGLARSYEQYF. DNA for the CDR3: TGCAGCGTTGTAGGGCTAGCAAGGTCCTACGAGCAGTACTTC.

The chain uses TRBV7-2 and TRBJ1-2; TRBD1 aligns across 7 bases. After removal of 8 bases from V and 4 bases from J, the junction contained 10 bases not matched to a gene. Germline loops: CDR1 SGHTA, CDR2 FQGNSA. The CDR3 contains 14 residues. CDR3 protein: CASSDRAKGYGYTF. The CDR3 DNA follows: TGTGCCAGCTCCGACAGGGCAAAGGGCTATGGCTACACCTTC.

The table lists this clone with a few counts. V and J are TRBV9 and TRBJ1-5; 7 bases agree with TRBD1. V lost 0 bases, J lost 5 bases, and 5 bases stayed unmatched. The germline V gene has CDR1 SGDLS and CDR2 YYNGEE. The length of the CDR3 is 15 residues. The DNA of the CDR3 is TGTGCCAGCAGCGTAGGATTCAGGGGGTATCAGCCCCAGCATTTT. Amino acid sequence: CASSVGFRGYQPQHF.

The chain couples TRBV3-1 (or the pseudogene TRBV3-2) to TRBJ1-1, with D hard to call. In germline, CDR1 is LGHDT, CDR2 YNNKEL (reference sequence). V lost 2 bases to trimming and J lost 11 bases, with 12 bases between them. The CDR3 totals 12 residues. CDR3 in DNA: TGTGCCAGCAGCCAAAACGGGTTAAGGGCTTTCTTT. It codes for CASSQNGLRAFF.

The sample holds one count of this clone. The rearrangement uses TRBV4-1 and TRBJ2-2; 11 bases agree with TRBD1. CDR3 length: 15 residues. V lost 3 bases and J lost 6; bases outside the gene matches: 3. Germline lookup yields CDR1 MGHRA and CDR2 YSYEKL. Here the CDR3 DNA reads TGCGCCAGCAGCCAGGGGGGACAGGGGGCCGGGGAGCTGTTTTTT. Translation: CASSQGGQGAGELFF.

V usage is TRBV5-1 and J usage is TRBJ1-2, with 9 bases aligning to TRBD1. The V segment lost 2 bases and the J segment 3 bases; nucleotides outside the gene matches: 2. In germline, CDR1 is SGHRS, CDR2 YFSETQ. The CDR3 has 14 residues. This chain's CDR3 is CASSFDRGDYGYTF. As DNA, the CDR3 is TGCGCCAGCAGCTTTGACAGGGGGGACTATGGCTACACCTTC. Variable domain in full (rest from reference TRBV5-1 and TRBJ1-2): KAGVTQTPRYLIKTRGQQVTLSCSPISGHRSVSWYQQTPGQGLQFLFEYFSETQRNKGNFPGRFSGRQFSNSRSEMNVSTLELGDSALYLCASSFDRGDYGYTFGSGTRLTVV.

The CDR3 DNA reads as TGTGCCAGCAGCCGACTCCCTGGTACGCAGTATTTT. Translated, it gives CASSRLPGTQYF. This chain connects TRBV11-2 to TRBJ2-3; D gene ambiguous. CDR1 is SGHAT and CDR2 is FQNNGV in the germline V gene. Trimming stripped 5 bases from V and 8 bases from J, with 11 bases between. CDR3 length: 12 amino acids.

The chain has TRBV28 and TRBJ1-2; D gene unclear. The germline gives CDR1 MDHEN, CDR2 SYDVKM. The CDR3 is 12 amino acids. V was pared by 2 bases and J by 8 bases, with 9 bases between. CDR3 sequence reads: CASSLRGFGYTF. CDR3 in DNA: TGTGCCAGCAGTTTAAGAGGGTTCGGCTACACCTTC.

The chain combines TRBV6-2 or TRBV6-3 with TRBJ1-2; TRBD1 matches at 8 bases. This CDR3 comprises 15 residues. Germline CDR1 MNHEY, CDR2 SVGEGT. Trimming cost V 4 bases and J 7 bases; bases outside gene matches: 11. This chain's CDR3 is CASSLTTGEGSGYTF. The CDR3 coding sequence is TGTGCCAGCAGTTTAACGACAGGGGAGGGAAGTGGCTACACCTTC.